Listed here are 10 T cell receptor beta chains from one sample, sequenced in a study of T cell changes during pregnancy in multiple sclerosis. The protocol was immunoSEQ multiplex PCR, while the TCRdb copy is restricted to in-frame clones and leaves out a portion. The repertoire holds some 83,000 clones, with approximately 90% as singletons. Sequencing was performed on PBMCs, taken in the first trimester of pregnancy. The source is a female donor in good health, serving as a control in a pregnancy study. Some clones in this sample may be carry-over from other donors' samples.

V usage is TRBV6-5 and J usage is TRBJ2-1; D possibly corresponds to TRBD2 (6 bases). Trimming shortened V by 9 bases and J by 9 bases, and 15 bases separated the two germline ends. The germline V gene encodes CDR1 MNHEY and CDR2 SVGAGI. The CDR3 totals 12 residues. The CDR3 DNA sequence: TGTGCCAGTGGGTGGGACTTATCTGAGCAGTTCTTC. Protein product: CASGWDLSEQFF.

This clone was picked up one time. This chain joins TRBV6-5 and TRBJ2-3; 8 bases fit TRBD2. CDR1 is MNHEY, CDR2 SVGAGI, per germline. Germline trimming cut 0 bases from V and 5 bases from J; bases unmatched to any gene: 7. The CDR3 covers 16 residues. The DNA of the CDR3 is TGTGCCAGCAGTTACTCGTTCGGGGGGGCTGGAGATACGCAGTATTTT. Its translation is CASSYSFGGAGDTQYF.

This clone was observed a handful of times. The rearrangement uses TRBV6-1 and TRBJ1-2; unclear D gene. V was shortened by 3 bases and J by 7 bases, with 24 bases between the two germline ends. This CDR3 is 17 amino acids long. Germline CDR1 reads MNHNS; CDR2 reads SASEGT. CDR3 amino acids: CASSDGSYRTYRGGYTF. The CDR3 nucleotides read TGTGCCAGCAGTGACGGCAGTTACCGGACTTACCGGGGTGGCTACACCTTC.

The chain links TRBV4-1 to TRBJ1-4; 7 bases map to TRBD1. CDR1 is MGHRA and CDR2 is YSYEKL in the germline V gene. CDR3 length equals 16 residues. The V and J ends lost 1 base and 8 bases, in that order; junction bases with no gene match: 10. The CDR3 DNA reads TGCGCCAGCAGCCAAGCTTATTCAGGGGGGAGGGAAAAACTGTTTTTT. It specifies CASSQAYSGGREKLFF.

This clone was recorded once. The chain is built from TRBV7-6 and TRBJ1-1, with D unresolved. CDR1 and CDR2 (germline): SGHVS, FNYEAQ. The length of the CDR3 is 14 residues. Trimming took off 0 bases at V and 2 bases at J, with 7 bases between the two ends. CDR3 nucleotides: TGTGCCAGCAGCTTAGCGTTGGCCAACACTGAAGCTTTCTTT. Protein product: CASSLALANTEAFF.

The CDR3 nucleotides read TGTGCCAGCAGGCCGACTAGGACGAACAATGAGCAGTTCTTC. Protein product: CASRPTRTNNEQFF. The chain carries TRBV7-2 and TRBJ2-1; weak D call: TRBD2 (6 bases). The V gene lost 6 bases and the J gene lost 5 bases, with 14 bases spanning the gap. The germline gives CDR1 SGHTA, CDR2 FQGNSA. The CDR3 consists of 14 residues.

The chain has TRBV6-1 and TRBJ2-3, with 7 bases that match TRBD2. Trimming removed 11 bases from V and 0 bases from J; junction bases left unmatched: 11. This CDR3 spans 15 amino acids. In germline, CDR1 is MNHNS, CDR2 SASEGT. CDR3 in amino acids: CASWDYGHSTDTQYF. The DNA for the CDR3 is TGTGCCTCCTGGGACTATGGCCATAGCACAGATACGCAGTATTTT.

The V call is TRBV2, the J call TRBJ1-5, with D unclear. Germline assignment: CDR1 SNHLY and CDR2 FYNNEI. The CDR3 is made up of 15 amino acids. Trimming pared 3 bases from V and 0 bases from J, leaving 9 bases between. CDR3 DNA: TGTGCCAGCAGTGACCAGCTAGATAGCAATCAGCCCCAGCATTTT. This gives the protein CASSDQLDSNQPQHF.

This CDR3 is CASSFRLAGAQGNEQFF. In nucleotides, the CDR3 is TGCGCCAGCAGCTTTCGACTAGCGGGGGCGCAAGGGAATGAGCAGTTCTTC. This chain uses TRBV5-1 with TRBJ2-1; TRBD2 matches 12 bases. Germline trimming cut 2 bases from V and 7 bases from J; bases unmatched to any gene: 10. Germline CDR1 is SGHRS and CDR2 is YFSETQ. The CDR3 has 17 amino acids.

The count of this clone is one. The chain couples TRBV6-4 to TRBJ2-2; D gene unclear. The germline V gene has CDR1 MRHNA and CDR2 SNTAGT. The CDR3 spans 14 residues. Between the trimmed V and J ends, which lost 0 bases and 4 bases, there was a span of 6 bases. The CDR3 region is CASSDSPGTGELFF. The CDR3 coding sequence is TGTGCCAGCAGTGACTCGCCGGGCACCGGGGAGCTGTTTTTT.